These T cell receptor beta chains were read from a single sample in a study of cytomegalovirus exposure and HLA in healthy donors. Profiling relied on immunoSEQ multiplex PCR, and the TCRdb table lists in-frame clones only, not all of them. The sample lists more than 140,000 clones, around 90% occurring once. The sample taken for sequencing was PBMCs. These receptors came from a woman aged 18-30 years in good health and CMV-seropositive. CDR3s include the opening cysteine and the closing phenylalanine or tryptophan. D genes are given only for firm matches. Clone size is given for some rows only: seen once, a few or many times, or a class if the clone is expanded.

j_gene	abundance	d_gene	v_gene	CDR3nt	CDR3aa
TRBJ2-1	-	TRBD2	TRBV5-4	TGTGCCAGCAGCTGGGAACTAGCGGGAGGGTACAATGAGCAGTTCTTC	CASSWELAGGYNEQFF
TRBJ2-5	-	-	TRBV7-8	TGTGCCAGCAGCCACAGGGACACTCAAGAGACCCAGTACTTC	CASSHRDTQETQYF
TRBJ2-7	-	-	TRBV7-7	TGTGCTAGCAGCCAAGCTGGAGGGCCGGATGTGGAGCAGTACTTC	CASSQAGGPDVEQYF
TRBJ1-2	-	TRBD1	TRBV10-3	TGTGCCATCAGTGCCCGGGACAGGGGATTCTATGGCTACACCTTC	CAISARDRGFYGYTF
TRBJ1-4	-	TRBD1	TRBV2	TGTGCCAGCGGAAGGACAGGGATAGGTGAAAAACTGTTTTTT	CASGRTGIGEKLFF
TRBJ1-5	-	-	TRBV30	TGTGCCTGGAGTCCCCTAGGAAGTAGCAATCAGCCCCAGCATTTT	CAWSPLGSSNQPQHF
TRBJ1-2	once	TRBD1	TRBV19	TGTGCCAGTAGTATAACGGGACAGGGGATTCATGGCTACACCTTC	CASSITGQGIHGYTF
TRBJ2-7	-	-	TRBV4-1	TGCGCCAGCAGCCAATCCCCGCGGGGAGTCTACGAGCAGTACTTC	CASSQSPRGVYEQYF
TRBJ2-1	-	-	TRBV16	TGTGCCAGCAGCGAGGTAGGTGATGAGCAGTTCTTC	CASSEVGDEQFF
TRBJ2-7	-	-	TRBV5-4	TGTGCCAGCAGCCGTACAGGGGGGGAAAGACACGAGCAGTACTTC	CASSRTGGERHEQYF
TRBJ2-7	-	TRBD1	TRBV6-1	TGTGCCAGCAGTATCCGGGACAGTACCTACGAGCAGTACTTC	CASSIRDSTYEQYF
TRBJ2-3	-	-	TRBV10-3	TGTGCCATCAGTGAGTCGAAGAGCGGAACCACAGATACGCAGTATTTT	CAISESKSGTTDTQYF
TRBJ2-5	-	TRBD2	TRBV18	TGTGCCAGCTCACCACGAGGGAGGGCGCCCCAAGAGACCCAGTACTTC	CASSPRGRAPQETQYF
TRBJ2-6	-	-	TRBV5-1	TGCGCCAGCAGCTTTTACAACTCTGGGGCCAACGTCCTGACTTTC	CASSFYNSGANVLTF
TRBJ2-7	-	-	TRBV4-1	TGCGCCAGCAGCCTCCAACAGGGTTACGAGCAGTACTTC	CASSLQQGYEQYF
TRBJ1-2	once	TRBD1	TRBV11-2	TGTGCCAGCAGCTCCATGGGACAGGCTAACTATGGCTACACCTTC	CASSSMGQANYGYTF
TRBJ2-7	-	TRBD2	TRBV6-5	TGTGCCAGCAGTTACTTTAGCGGGTCCCACTACGAGCAGTACTTC	CASSYFSGSHYEQYF
TRBJ2-7	-	TRBD2	TRBV19	TGTGCCAGTAGTATAAGTAGCGGGCAGGGAAGCATCTACGAGCAGTACTTC	CASSISSGQGSIYEQYF
TRBJ2-7	once	-	TRBV4-3	TGCGCCAGCAGCCAAGATCGCCGGGAGCAGTACTTC	CASSQDRREQYF
TRBJ2-7	-	-	TRBV7-9	TGTGCCAGCAGCCCGGACCGGGGGCAGTACTTC	CASSPDRGQYF
TRBJ2-5	once	TRBD2	TRBV9	TGTGCCAGCAGCGTTGGTTTTGCCGGGACTAGTGAGACCCAGTACTTC	CASSVGFAGTSETQYF
TRBJ1-4	-	-	TRBV10-3	TGTGCCATCAGCCCCGGGGTTCGTGAAAAACTGTTTTTT	CAISPGVREKLFF
TRBJ1-1	-	-	TRBV7-8	TGTGCCAGCAGCCCCCGTAGAGTCCGGGACACTGAAGCTTTCTTT	CASSPRRVRDTEAFF
TRBJ2-5	-	TRBD2	TRBV7-8	TGTGCCAGCAGCTACGGACTAGCGGCACTCCAAGAGACCCAGTACTTC	CASSYGLAALQETQYF
TRBJ1-1	-	-	TRBV5-4	TGTGCCAGCAGCTTGGGGGGGGTCATGAACACTGAAGCTTTCTTT	CASSLGGVMNTEAFF
TRBJ2-3	once	TRBD2	TRBV12-5	TGTGCTAGTGGTTTGGTACTAGCGGGACCGATTCGGATTTCTAGCACAGATACGCAGTATTTT	CASGLVLAGPIRISSTDTQYF
TRBJ2-7	-	-	TRBV18	TGTGCCAGCTCACGCGACCAGGGAAGCTCCTACGAGCAGTACTTC	CASSRDQGSSYEQYF
TRBJ1-2	-	-	TRBV5-4	TGTGCCAGCAGCTTGGCCCCGGGGATGAATGGCTACACCTTC	CASSLAPGMNGYTF